This T cell receptor (beta chain) was sequenced for a study of blood T cell repertoires in COVID-19. This CDR3 has 16 residues. Looked up from germline, CDR1 is SGHTA and CDR2 is FQGTGA. V was clipped by 1 base and J by 6 bases, with 15 bases between them. Per the original methods: Estimation of nucleated cell counts was performed using reference gene primer amplification. Libraries were prepared by immunoSEQ multiplex PCR; TCRdb keeps only in-frame clonotypes and omits some of them. For V, J and clone size, that table is used; D and trimming come from the DNA. The table shows some 49,000 clones, with 83% occurring only once.

The J gene is TRBJ2-2, the V gene TRBV7-3; D is unclear. The sample taken for sequencing was peripheral blood. This TCR derives from a human donor in a cohort sampled during active COVID-19. The CDR3 nucleotides are TGTGCCAGCAGCTTAAATGCGGTGGGTCGCCCCGGGGAGCTGTTTTTT. Protein sequence: CASSLNAVGRPGELFF.